These 30 T cell receptor beta chains were all obtained from the same sample, sequenced in a study of siplizumab effects on memory and regulatory T cells. Clones were sequenced by immunoSEQ multiplex PCR, and TCRdb holds only the in-frame ones, with some missing. This sample carries 75,000 to 100,000 clones, nearly 95% of them seen once, and the ten largest clones take roughly 0.3%. The material sequenced was non-Treg CD4+ T cells sorted from blood. These receptors were taken from a human donor in good health.

CDR3 region: CASSFLVGGPYNEQFF. The CDR3, as DNA: TGTGCCAGCAGCTTTCTGGTCGGCGGTCCCTACAATGAGCAGTTCTTC. The genes are TRBV7-3 and TRBJ2-1; no clear D gene. CDR3 length: 16 amino acids. CDR1 is SGHTA and CDR2 is FQGTGA in the germline V gene. V lost 3 bases and J 2 bases, leaving 14 bases between the germline ends.

V is TRBV19 and J is TRBJ1-2; D gene unclear. The V gene lost 6 bases and the J gene lost 5 bases, with 13 bases spanning the gap. This CDR3 has 13 amino acids. Germline loops: CDR1 LNHDA, CDR2 SQIVND (reference sequence). The CDR3, as DNA: TGTGCCAGTAGGAACCCAAAGGCTTATGGCTACACCTTC. This translates into CASRNPKAYGYTF.

This chain uses TRBV18 with TRBJ2-3; TRBD1 agrees at 9 bases. The CDR3 length is 16 residues. Germline CDR1 and CDR2: KGHSH and LQKENI. V was clipped by 6 bases and J by 2 bases; unmatched bases: 9. CDR3 region: CASSLLGQGYTDTQYF. As DNA, the CDR3 is TGTGCCAGCTCGCTATTAGGACAGGGGTACACAGATACGCAGTATTTT.

The CDR3 loop reads CASSESTQAHSGANVLTF. The CDR3 region has the DNA TGCGCCAGCAGTGAATCCACTCAAGCCCACTCTGGGGCCAACGTCCTGACTTTC. V and J are TRBV10-1 and TRBJ2-6, with D unresolved. CDR3 length equals 18 residues. The germline CDR1 and CDR2 sequences are WNHNN and SYGVQD (reference sequence). V was pared by 3 bases and J by 0 bases, with 15 bases between.

The rearrangement links TRBV18 to TRBJ2-3; D is undetermined. Trimming cost V 3 bases and J 7 bases, with 17 bases left between them. The CDR3 spans 15 residues. Germline loops: CDR1 KGHSH, CDR2 LQKENI. The CDR3 DNA sequence: TGTGCCAGCTCACCTTCGGACGGCGCCAGGCATACGCAGTATTTT. Its translation is CASSPSDGARHTQYF.

This clone was seen once. The chain couples TRBV5-4 to TRBJ2-7; D unclear. The V end was cut by 0 bases, the J end by 3 bases, with 7 bases between. Germline V lookup: CDR1 SGHNT, CDR2 YYREEE (reference sequence). The CDR3 consists of 13 residues. The CDR3 bases are TGTGCCAGCAGCTTGGTTGGGGACTACGAGCAGTACTTC. The encoded protein is CASSLVGDYEQYF.

This chain joins TRBV5-1 and TRBJ1-2; TRBD1 is a possible D gene (6 bases). CDR1 and CDR2 (germline): SGHRS, YFSETQ. This CDR3 is built from 14 residues. V lost 5 bases to trimming and J lost 2 bases, with 13 bases between them. The CDR3 nucleotides are TGCGCCAGCAGAGAAGTGGGGGCGAACTATGGCTACACCTTC. It encodes CASREVGANYGYTF.

J is TRBJ2-1 and V is TRBV6-4; a possible D gene is TRBD1 (6 bases). The CDR3 runs 14 residues. CDR1 is MRHNA, CDR2 SNTAGT, per germline. Trimming removed 6 bases at V and 2 bases at J, with 11 bases between. The CDR3 loop reads CASSRDTAYNEQFF. CDR3 DNA: TGTGCCAGCAGCCGGGACACAGCCTACAATGAGCAGTTCTTC.

The J gene is TRBJ1-2, the V gene TRBV19; perhaps TRBD1 as D (6 bases). Trimming left V 4 bases short and J 7 bases short, with 16 bases between. The germline CDR1 and CDR2 sequences are LNHDA and SQIVND (reference sequence). There are 14 residues in the CDR3. CDR3 sequence (DNA): TGTGCCAGTAGTAACTTAGACAGGCGACGTGGCTACACCTTC. Its protein product is CASSNLDRRRGYTF.

The chain recombines TRBV19 with TRBJ1-6; D gene uncertain. The ends were cut back, 4 bases at V and 0 bases at J, with 10 bases in the middle. The CDR3 has 16 residues. Germline CDR1 reads LNHDA; CDR2 reads SQIVND (reference sequence). As DNA, the CDR3 is TGTGCCAGTAGTAAGGACGGGAGCTCCTATAATTCACCCCTCCACTTT. Its translation is CASSKDGSSYNSPLHF.

The V gene is TRBV7-6, the J gene TRBJ2-1, with D perhaps matching TRBD2 (6 bases). Trimming pared 6 bases from V and 0 bases from J, leaving 12 bases between. Germline loops: CDR1 SGHVS, CDR2 FNYEAQ. This CDR3 is built from 15 residues. In DNA form, the CDR3 reads TGTGCCAGCAGTTCCCTCGGGAGCTCCTACAATGAGCAGTTCTTC. This gives the protein CASSSLGSSYNEQFF. The full variable domain, with the rest looked up from reference TRBV7-6 and TRBJ2-1, is GAGVSQSPRYKVTKRGQDVALRCDPISGHVSLYWYRQALGQGPEFLTYFNYEAQQDKSGLPNDRFSAERPEGSISTLTIQRTEQRDSAMYRCASSSLGSSYNEQFFGPGTRLTVL.

The chain couples TRBV7-2 to TRBJ2-7; possibly TRBD1 or TRBD2 for D (5 bases each). V lost 4 bases and J lost 5, with 18 bases in between. Germline V gene lookup returns CDR1 SGHTA and CDR2 FQGNSA. The CDR3 is made up of 15 amino acids. CDR3 sequence: CASSSTGTGGDEQYF. The CDR3 DNA reads as TGTGCCAGCAGCTCGACCGGGACCGGAGGCGACGAGCAGTACTTC.

The rearrangement links TRBV9 to TRBJ1-1; D may be TRBD1 (6 bases). Germline loops: CDR1 SGDLS, CDR2 YYNGEE. Trimming took off 3 bases at V and 8 bases at J, with 11 bases between the two ends. The CDR3 runs 12 residues. CDR3 residues: CASSGDTQEAFF. The DNA of the CDR3 is TGTGCCAGCAGCGGGGACACCCAGGAAGCTTTCTTT.

V gene TRBV6-1 combines with J gene TRBJ2-3; no firm D call. The CDR3 sequence is 15 residues long. In germline, CDR1 is MNHNS, CDR2 SASEGT. The germline V and J ends were trimmed by 4 bases and 0 bases, with 11 bases remaining between them. The CDR3 DNA sequence: TGTGCCAGCAGTGCTACAAGAGCTAGCACAGATACGCAGTATTTT. Translation gives CASSATRASTDTQYF.

V and J are TRBV13 and TRBJ2-3, with D hard to call. Per the germline V gene, CDR1 is PRHDT and CDR2 is FYEKMQ (reference sequence). Trimming cost V 5 bases and J 6 bases, with 15 bases left between them. This CDR3 is built from 14 residues. CDR3 loop: CASSPGPSGDTQYF. CDR3 in DNA: TGTGCCAGCAGCCCCGGACCGTCCGGGGATACGCAGTATTTT.

The CDR3 DNA is TGTGCCAGCAGTTACTCGAGACTAGCGGGAGGAGATACGCAGTATTTT. Its translation: CASSYSRLAGGDTQYF. The chain recombines TRBV6-5 with TRBJ2-3; 13 bases fit TRBD2. CDR3 length: 16 amino acids. The trim removed 0 bases at V and 5 bases at J, leaving 2 bases unmatched. Germline assignment: CDR1 MNHEY and CDR2 SVGAGI.

The gene calls are TRBV6-6 and TRBJ2-1; TRBD1 matches 7 bases. Germline V CDR1 and CDR2: MNHNY, SVGAGI (reference sequence). The CDR3 spans 15 residues. The V gene end was trimmed by 6 bases and the J gene end by 6 bases; junction bases not matched to a gene: 11. DNA of the CDR3: TGTGCCAGCAGCTACGGGACAGCGAGGGTCAATGAGCAGTTCTTC. Its translation is CASSYGTARVNEQFF.

The chain combines TRBV5-6 with TRBJ2-1; no definite D call. CDR1 is SGHDT and CDR2 is YYEEEE in the germline V gene. V gave up 0 bases and J gave up 6 bases, with 19 bases separating them. The CDR3 length is 17 residues. This CDR3 is CASSLGASSFFFNEQFF. DNA of the CDR3: TGTGCCAGCAGCTTGGGGGCAAGCTCTTTTTTCTTCAATGAGCAGTTCTTC.

Written as DNA, the CDR3 is TGTGCCATTCAATGGACACTCGATAACTATGGCTACACCTTC. Translating gives CAIQWTLDNYGYTF. The V gene is TRBV10-3, the J gene TRBJ1-2, with a weak D call TRBD1 (5 bases). CDR3 size: 14 residues. Germline V gene data show CDR1 as ENHRY and CDR2 as SYGVKD. V was pared by 9 bases and J by 1 base, with 15 bases between.

V gene TRBV7-6 combines with J gene TRBJ2-5; no clear D gene. The CDR3 is 11 residues long. Trimming took off 4 bases at V and 1 base at J, with 1 base between the two ends. Germline values: CDR1 SGHVS, CDR2 FNYEAQ. The CDR3 loop is CASSSQETQYF. Written as DNA, the CDR3 is TGTGCCAGCAGCTCCCAAGAGACCCAGTACTTC.

This chain links TRBV9 with TRBJ2-5, with TRBD1 matching 9 bases. This CDR3 comprises 16 residues. V shed 2 bases, J shed 7 bases, and the junction held 12 bases outside the gene matches. The germline CDR1 and CDR2 sequences are SGDLS and YYNGEE. CDR3 bases: TGTGCCAGCAGCGTTGGCCCGGGACAGGGTGCCGGGACCCAGTACTTC. Translation gives CASSVGPGQGAGTQYF. The variable domain in full, completed from reference TRBV9 and TRBJ2-5, reads DSGVTQTPKHLITATGQRVTLRCSPRSGDLSVYWYQQSLDQGLQFLIQYYNGEERAKGNILERFSAQQFPDLHSELNLSSLELGDSALYFCASSVGPGQGAGTQYFGPGTRLLVL.

The CDR3 protein is CASSFGHEKLFF. The CDR3 nucleotides read TGCGCCAGCAGCTTCGGACATGAAAAACTGTTTTTT. The V gene is TRBV5-1, the J gene TRBJ1-4; D gene unclear. The V end lost 2 bases, the J end lost 6 bases, and 5 bases lay between the germline ends. The CDR3 is 12 residues long. Germline V gives CDR1 SGHRS, CDR2 YFSETQ.

This chain connects TRBV30 to TRBJ2-3; 10 bases are a match to TRBD1. In germline, CDR1 is GTSNPN, CDR2 SVGIG (reference sequence). With V trimmed by 4 bases and J by 5 bases, 6 bases remained unmatched. The CDR3 has 14 amino acids. The CDR3 loop is CAWNRDRGVDTQYF. DNA for the CDR3: TGTGCCTGGAACCGGGACAGGGGAGTAGATACGCAGTATTTT.

The genes are TRBV4-1 and TRBJ1-4; D is possibly TRBD1 (6 bases). The CDR3 has 17 amino acids. The V end lost 2 bases, the J end lost 8 bases, and 21 bases lay between the germline ends. Looked up from germline, CDR1 is MGHRA and CDR2 is YSYEKL. CDR3 DNA: TGCGCCAGCAGCCAACCGGGACTGGGGACAAAGCAGGAAAAACTGTTTTTT. This encodes CASSQPGLGTKQEKLFF.

The genes are TRBV4-2 and TRBJ1-6; possibly TRBD1 for D (6 bases). CDR1 and CDR2 from the germline V gene are LGHNA and YNFKEQ. Trimming removed 0 bases at V and 10 bases at J, with 13 bases between. The CDR3 is made up of 15 amino acids. The CDR3 is CASSQDIAGVSPLHF. In DNA, the CDR3 is TGTGCCAGCAGCCAAGATATCGCAGGGGTATCACCCCTCCACTTT.

This sequence joins TRBV11-2 and TRBJ1-4; no reliable D call. V was pared by 5 bases and J by 4 bases, with 14 bases between. The CDR3 spans 15 residues. Germline-derived CDR1 and CDR2 are SGHAT and FQNNGV. The CDR3 region is CASSPEILLNEKLFF. Here the CDR3 DNA reads TGTGCCAGCAGCCCGGAGATTTTACTTAATGAAAAACTGTTTTTT.

The gene calls are TRBV11-2 and TRBJ2-5; 9 positions match TRBD1. Germline lookup yields CDR1 SGHAT and CDR2 FQNNGV. The V segment lost 5 bases and the J segment 5 bases; nucleotides outside the gene matches: 9. This CDR3 region has 15 residues. The CDR3 is CASSPRWDRVETQYF. The CDR3 DNA is TGTGCCAGCAGCCCACGCTGGGACAGGGTCGAGACCCAGTACTTC.

The rearrangement joins TRBV28 to TRBJ1-4; D ambiguous. This CDR3 is built from 11 residues. Germline V gene lookup returns CDR1 MDHEN and CDR2 SYDVKM. The DNA for the CDR3 is TGTGCTACTCGAGCCCAGGTCTTACTGTTTTTT. Its protein is CATRAQVLLFF.

This chain's CDR3 is CSVDRYSYNEQFF. CDR3 in DNA: TGCAGCGTTGACAGGTATTCCTACAATGAGCAGTTCTTC. The gene calls are TRBV29-1 and TRBJ2-1; unclear D gene. The germline gives CDR1 SQVTM, CDR2 ANQGSEA. This CDR3 is built from 13 residues. V was cut by 3 bases and J by 1 base, with 7 bases left in between.

As to this clone: A read error may produce the germline difference seen at one junction end. Other DNA sequences from this sample encode an identical CDR3 as well. V usage is TRBV7-2 and J usage is TRBJ2-3; 9 nucleotides match TRBD2. The CDR3 is 14 amino acids. Per the germline V gene, CDR1 is SGHTA and CDR2 is FQGNSA. The CDR3 spells CASSIAGGTDTQYF. The CDR3 region has the DNA TGTGCCAGCAGCATAGCGGGGGGCACAGATACGCAGTATTTT.